Listed here is a single TCR beta chain. The target antigen is unknown. A much larger clone sits a single nucleotide away, making a read error possible. TCRdb passed the 5' RACE reads through MiXCR, listing each CDR3 protein once. The sample consists of around 7,300 distinct CDR3 sequences, about 37% of them appearing once. This CDR3 comprises 13 residues. CDR1 SNHLY and CDR2 FYNNEI come from the germline V gene. Memory CD4+ cells were defined as CD4+CD45RO+CD25-. General study findings and limits: The TCR gene usage of tumor memory CD4+ T cells clustered together with blood and lymph node memory CD4+ cells and with lymph node naive CD4+ cells.

The sample was memory CD4+ T cells sorted from blood. This sample's subset: memory CD4+ T cells, CD4+CD45RO+CD25-. The sequence derives from a female donor with breast cancer. The rearrangement uses TRBV2 and TRBJ1-2; possible D gene TRBD1, 5 bases. As DNA, the CDR3 is TGTGCCAGCAGTGAGGAACAGGTCTATGGCTACAACTTC. This sequence encodes CASSEEQVYGYNF.